This TCR beta chain was sequenced for a study of metastatic and nonmetastatic thyroid tumors. In this sample, this clone turned up a few times. Thyroid surgery was preceded by no treatment in any patient. With MiXCR, TCRdb reprocessed the PCR reads. Of approximately 17,000 clones listed, about a quarter are singletons. The sequenced material came from adjacent normal tissue. The sequence was collected from a female donor with papillary thyroid cancer or a benign thyroid nodule (not recorded which). Some clones in this sample may be carry-over from other donors' samples.

CDR3 nucleotide sequence: TGTGCCTGGAGTGTACTAGCGGGAGGGTACAATGAGCAGTTCTTC. This encodes CAWSVLAGGYNEQFF. This chain links TRBV30 with TRBJ2-1; 13 nucleotides line up with TRBD2. This CDR3 has 15 amino acids. V gave up 0 bases and J gave up 4 bases; unmatched junction bases: 0. Germline V lookup: CDR1 GTSNPN, CDR2 SVGIG (reference sequence).